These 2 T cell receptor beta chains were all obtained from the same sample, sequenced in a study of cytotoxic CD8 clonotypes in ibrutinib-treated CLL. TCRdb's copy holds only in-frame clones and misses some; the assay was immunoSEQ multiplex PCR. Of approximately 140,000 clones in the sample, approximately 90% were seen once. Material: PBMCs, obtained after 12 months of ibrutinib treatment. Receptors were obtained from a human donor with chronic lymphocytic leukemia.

Here the CDR3 DNA reads TGTGCCAGCAGTTTAATGGGGTGGAGGGATTACGAGCAGTACTTC. Translated, it gives CASSLMGWRDYEQYF. This chain links TRBV27 with TRBJ2-7; D might be TRBD2 (6 bases). Germline V gene data show CDR1 as MNHEY and CDR2 as SMNVEV (reference sequence). Trimming cost V 2 bases and J 4 bases, with 15 bases left between them. The CDR3 spans 15 residues.

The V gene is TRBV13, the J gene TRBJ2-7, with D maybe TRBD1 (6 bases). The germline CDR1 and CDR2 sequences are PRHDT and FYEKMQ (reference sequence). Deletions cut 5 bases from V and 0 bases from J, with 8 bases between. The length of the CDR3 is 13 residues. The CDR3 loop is CASSPGASYEQYF. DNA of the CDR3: TGTGCCAGCAGCCCAGGGGCCTCCTACGAGCAGTACTTC.